Listed below are T cell receptor beta chains from one sample, sequenced in a study of type 1 regulatory T cells. Each CDR3 protein gets one entry after TCRdb re-called the reads with MiXCR. This table has roughly 71,000 distinct CDR3 sequences, around 60% appearing once. No antigen has been assigned to these receptors. Source material: cultured T cells, either the whole culture or a sorted T cell fraction (not recorded which). The receptors were gathered from a human donor in good health. Both conserved end residues are part of each CDR3. A D gene is named only where the DNA matches it firmly. Only part of the rows carry a size: once, few, many, or a class if the clone is expanded.

V: TRBV5-1; D: -; J: TRBJ2-1; size: -; CDR3: CASSLVGQGSYNEHFF; DNA: -
V: TRBV5-1; D: TRBD1; J: TRBJ2-2; size: few; CDR3: CASSGTGTGVVGELFF; DNA: TGCGCCAGCAGCGGAACCGGGACAGGGGTCGTCGGGGAGCTGTTTTTT
V: TRBV12-3/TRBV12-4; D: -; J: TRBJ1-2; size: -; CDR3: CASSLFGSSLYGYTF; DNA: TGTGCCAGCAGTTTATTTGGGAGCTCCCTCTATGGCTACACCTTC
V: TRBV5-6; D: -; J: TRBJ2-1; size: -; CDR3: CASSGQSGREQFF; DNA: TGTGCCAGCAGTGGACAGTCCGGACGAGAGCAGTTCTTC
V: TRBV28; D: TRBD1; J: TRBJ2-7; size: -; CDR3: CASSSIDRGSYEQYF; DNA: TGTGCCAGCAGTTCGATCGACAGGGGATCCTACGAGCAGTACTTC
V: TRBV11-3; D: -; J: TRBJ2-1; size: few; CDR3: CASSLGTRGDNEQFF; DNA: TGTGCCAGCAGCTTAGGGACTCGTGGCGACAATGAGCAGTTCTTC
V: TRBV20-1; D: TRBD1; J: TRBJ1-5; size: -; CDR3: CSASRGQGSNQPQHF; DNA: TGCAGTGCTAGTAGGGGACAGGGCAGCAATCAGCCCCAGCATTTT
V: TRBV4-3; D: -; J: TRBJ2-1; size: -; CDR3: CASSSLQGYEQFF; DNA: TGCGCCAGCAGCTCCCTACAGGGATACGAGCAGTTCTTC
V: TRBV7-3; D: TRBD2; J: TRBJ2-5; size: few; CDR3: CASSRLAGRQETQYF; DNA: TGTGCCAGCAGCCGTCTAGCGGGTAGGCAAGAGACCCAGTACTTC
V: TRBV7-8; D: -; J: TRBJ2-3; size: -; CDR3: CASSLYERTQYF; DNA: TGTGCCAGCAGCTTATATGAGCGTACGCAGTATTTT
V: TRBV24-1; D: -; J: TRBJ2-1; size: few; CDR3: CATSVSGNNEQFF; DNA: TGTGCCACCAGTGTGAGCGGTAACAATGAGCAGTTCTTC
V: TRBV4-3; D: TRBD2; J: TRBJ2-2; size: -; CDR3: CASSPRTSGRAGELFF; DNA: TGCGCCAGCAGCCCCCGGACTAGCGGGAGGGCCGGGGAGCTGTTTTTT
V: TRBV5-6; D: -; J: TRBJ1-1; size: few; CDR3: CASSLAPTGPTEAFF; DNA: TGTGCCAGCAGCCTAGCTCCTACAGGGCCCACTGAAGCTTTCTTT
V: TRBV20-1; D: TRBD2; J: TRBJ2-7; size: -; CDR3: CSASGNSSGSSYEQYF; DNA: TGCAGTGCTAGCGGAAACTCTAGCGGGAGCTCCTACGAGCAGTACTTC
V: TRBV12-3/TRBV12-4; D: -; J: TRBJ2-4; size: -; CDR3: CASSLVQGANIQYF; DNA: TGTGCCAGCAGTTTAGTACAGGGTGCCAACATTCAGTACTTC
V: TRBV5-1; D: -; J: TRBJ2-7; size: -; CDR3: CASSLSGSGNYEQYF; DNA: TGCGCCAGCAGCTTGAGTGGAAGCGGTAACTACGAGCAGTACTTC
V: TRBV20-1; D: TRBD2; J: TRBJ2-3; size: -; CDR3: CSARTPTSGSTDTQYF; DNA: TGCAGTGCTAGAACCCCGACTAGCGGGAGCACAGATACGCAGTATTTT
V: TRBV10-3; D: -; J: TRBJ2-2; size: few; CDR3: CAISPDKLNTGELFF; DNA: TGTGCCATCAGTCCTGACAAACTGAACACCGGGGAGCTGTTTTTT
V: TRBV7-2; D: -; J: TRBJ1-1; size: -; CDR3: CASSPGPLGANTEAFF; DNA: TGTGCCAGCAGCCCCGGACCGCTGGGGGCTAACACTGAAGCTTTCTTT
V: TRBV29-1; D: TRBD2; J: TRBJ2-4; size: -; CDR3: CSVVLAGRAKNIQYF; DNA: TGCAGCGTGGTTCTAGCGGGTAGAGCCAAAAACATTCAGTACTTC
V: TRBV5-6; D: -; J: TRBJ2-3; size: few; CDR3: CASSLADTQYF; DNA: TGTGCCAGCAGCCTGGCTGATACGCAGTATTTT
V: TRBV9; D: -; J: TRBJ2-7; size: -; CDR3: CASSVETLYKYEQYF; DNA: TGTGCCAGCAGCGTAGAAACCCTATACAAATACGAGCAGTACTTC
V: TRBV20-1; D: -; J: TRBJ2-1; size: few; CDR3: CSATSGLGGNEQFF; DNA: TGCAGTGCTACCAGCGGGTTAGGGGGGAATGAGCAGTTCTTC
V: TRBV6-1; D: TRBD1; J: TRBJ2-3; size: -; CDR3: CASSSGTGNYF; DNA: TGTGCCAGCAGCTCCGGGACAGGGAATTATTTT
V: TRBV27; D: -; J: TRBJ1-2; size: -; CDR3: CASSLQGSGIYGYTF; DNA: TGTGCCAGCAGTTTACAGGGTTCCGGAATCTATGGCTACACCTTC
V: TRBV5-5; D: -; J: TRBJ2-5; size: few; CDR3: CASSFDVPETQYF; DNA: TGTGCCAGCAGCTTTGATGTCCCGGAGACCCAGTACTTC
V: TRBV2; D: TRBD2; J: TRBJ2-1; size: -; CDR3: CASSEILAGVGEQFF; DNA: TGTGCCAGCAGTGAAATCCTAGCGGGAGTCGGGGAGCAGTTCTTC
V: TRBV20-1; D: -; J: TRBJ2-3; size: -; CDR3: CSASPLIADGDMQYF; DNA: TGCAGTGCTAGCCCCCTTATAGCGGACGGGGATATGCAGTATTTT
V: TRBV27; D: -; J: TRBJ1-6; size: -; CDR3: CASSQIGTGNNSPLHF; DNA: TGTGCCAGCAGTCAGATTGGGACGGGAAATAATTCACCCCTCCACTTT